This T cell receptor (beta chain) originates from a study of naive and memory T cell subsets. Findings of the study overall: From naive to CM, EM and EMRA, diversity decreased and Gini increased. Especially in CD8 cells, naive repertoires contained a few larger clonotypes, possibly CD45RA-re-expressing memory cells.

An equimolar mix of two oligonucleotides served as the beta constant-region primer for TRBC1 and TRBC2. The ligated cDNA underwent four PCR rounds using SP2 and nested alpha and beta constant-region primers. TCRdb reprocessed the UMI-ligation and nested PCR reads via MiXCR and lists one record per CDR3 protein. The profile shows roughly 150,000 distinct CDR3 sequences, under 25% of them singletons. This clonotype is a singleton in its sample. Its specificity is not known. Deletions cut 3 bases from V and 0 bases from J, with 20 bases between. Germline values: CDR1 GTSNPN, CDR2 SVGIG (reference sequence). CDR3 length: 18 amino acids.

Sequencing input: naive CD8+ T cells from blood. This chain links TRBV30 with TRBJ2-2, with unresolved D. This receptor was obtained from a human donor in good health. CDR3 nucleotide sequence: TGTGCCTGGAGCGCTTTCGTTGACCAGATAGCGAACACCGGGGAGCTGTTTTTT. It encodes CAWSAFVDQIANTGELFF.